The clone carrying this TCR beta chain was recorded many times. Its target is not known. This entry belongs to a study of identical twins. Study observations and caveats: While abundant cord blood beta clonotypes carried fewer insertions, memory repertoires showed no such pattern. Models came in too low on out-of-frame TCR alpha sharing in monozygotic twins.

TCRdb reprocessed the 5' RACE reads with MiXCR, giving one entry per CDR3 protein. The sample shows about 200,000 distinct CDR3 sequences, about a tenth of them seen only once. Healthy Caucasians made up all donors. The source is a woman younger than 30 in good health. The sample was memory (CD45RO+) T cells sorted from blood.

CDR3 residues: CASSRTGTSGELFF. CDR3 DNA sequence: TGTGCCAGCAGCCGGACAGGAACTTCCGGGGAGCTGTTTTTT. This chain uses TRBV7-8 with TRBJ2-2; 7 nucleotides line up with TRBD1. This CDR3 comprises 14 residues. Germline CDR1 SGHVS, CDR2 FQNEAQ. With V trimmed by 5 bases and J by 6 bases, 6 bases remained unmatched.